Listed here is a single T cell receptor (beta chain). What it binds is unknown. The data were obtained in a study of T cell responses to AZD1222 COVID-19 vaccine. Overall study: Timing groups of about 4 and about 12 weeks for second doses were pooled. General study findings and limits: The donor cohort was predominantly white British with a female majority, and clonal diversity may have been underestimated. Increased Spike-specific TCR breadth and depth were observed after two AZD1222 doses. Of spike-specific TCRs, nearly half reportedly target regions left unmutated in variants.

Germline CDR1 reads SEHNR; CDR2 reads FQNEAQ (reference sequence). The CDR3 has 19 residues. Trimming removed 1 base at V and 0 bases at J, with 19 bases between. Sequencing used immunoSEQ multiplex PCR; TCRdb keeps in-frame clones, though not all of them. The repertoire includes 75,000 to 95,000 clones, more than 75% of them detected once, and 13% sits in the top ten. This clonotype originated in an adult in good health. The genes are TRBV7-9 and TRBJ2-1; no definite D call. The specimen was peripheral blood, collected on day 0 of AZD1222 vaccination. CDR3 DNA: TGTGCCAGCAGCTTAGTGAGAGTCTTGCAGGTGCACTCCTACAATGAGCAGTTCTTC. Translation gives CASSLVRVLQVHSYNEQFF.